The present TCR beta chain was sequenced within a study of cytomegalovirus exposure and HLA in healthy donors. Turning to the study itself: As an earlier analysis found, roughly 170 million T cells yielded approximately 110 million unique TCR beta sequences. Researchers found that approximately 85% of just under 400 genotyped donors fell within the Caucasian-associated ancestry cluster.

Findings and caveats of the study: In a later analysis, specific HLA alleles were associated with 15,000 to 20,000 TCR beta sequences at a 0.05 false discovery rate.

Germline CDR1 SGHRS, CDR2 YFSETQ. The V gene end was trimmed by 4 bases and the J gene end by 2 bases; junction bases not matched to a gene: 2. The CDR3 covers 13 residues. In its sample, this clone was seen a few times. Its antigen is currently unknown. The study ran its PCR with 60 Vbeta and 13 Jbeta primers. Assay: immunoSEQ multiplex PCR; the TCRdb copy retains only in-frame clones and omits some. The sample holds 150,000 to 200,000 clones, roughly 8.7% seen once. This TCR derives from a woman in her twenties or thirties in good health and CMV-seropositive. The chain employs TRBV5-1 and TRBJ2-5, with 7 bases identical to TRBD1. Sequencing was performed on PBMCs. This chain's CDR3 is CASSQGVQETQYF. The DNA of the CDR3 is TGCGCCAGCAGCCAGGGGGTACAAGAGACCCAGTACTTC.